The rows below give T cell receptor beta chains drawn from one sample of a study of blood T cell repertoires in COVID-19. Clones were read by immunoSEQ multiplex PCR, and TCRdb kept only the in-frame ones, dropping some. The repertoire holds fewer than 500,000 clones, with approximately 90% as singletons. Material for sequencing was PBMCs or T cells enriched from blood (not recorded which). These receptor sequences come from a woman aged 25 to 39 with acute COVID-19. Each CDR3 is given with its conserved first and last residue. The D gene is left open where the match is weak. Clone size is not always given. Where it is, it says once, few, many or a class for expanded clones.

clone_size | j_call | v_call | d_call | cdr3_nt | cdr3_aa
few | TRBJ1-1 | TRBV20-1 | TRBD1 | TGCAGTGCTAGTCAGGGGGCCATGAACACTGAAGCTTTCTTT | CSASQGAMNTEAFF
. | TRBJ2-7 | TRBV20-1 | . | TGCAGTGCTAGTACCGGCCTGGCAATGACTTCCTACGAGCAGTACTTC | CSASTGLAMTSYEQYF
. | TRBJ1-4 | TRBV5-8 | . | TGTGCCAGCAGCTTGGGGGCCCGCGACGAAGAAAAACTGTTTTTT | CASSLGARDEEKLFF
. | TRBJ2-1 | TRBV30 | TRBD2 | TGTGCCTGGAGTCCCGGGACTAGCGGGTCGAATGAGCAGTTCTTC | CAWSPGTSGSNEQFF
. | TRBJ2-3 | TRBV7-2 | TRBD2 | TGTGCCAGCAGCTTAGGGCTTAGCGGGGGATTAACAAATACGCAGTATTTT | CASSLGLSGGLTNTQYF
. | TRBJ2-1 | TRBV7-8 | . | TGTGCCAGCAGCGAGTCCCGTGGCAGGAACAATGAGCAGTTCTTC | CASSESRGRNNEQFF
. | TRBJ1-2 | TRBV9 | TRBD1 | TGTGCCAGCAGCGTAGTGGGACAGGGGGCGCAGGGCTACACCTTC | CASSVVGQGAQGYTF
. | TRBJ2-1 | TRBV13 | TRBD1 | TGTGCCAGCAGCTCGGATCTGGACAGGTACAATGAGCAGTTCTTC | CASSSDLDRYNEQFF
. | TRBJ1-1 | TRBV5-1 | . | TGCGCCAGCAGCTTGGTTACAGGGTTCCCGAACACTGAAGCTTTCTTT | CASSLVTGFPNTEAFF
. | TRBJ2-1 | TRBV5-1 | TRBD1 | TGCGCCAGCAGCTTGGGGGACAGTTACAATGAGCAGTTCTTC | CASSLGDSYNEQFF
. | TRBJ1-5 | TRBV7-2 | TRBD1 | TGTGCCAGCAGCCGGACAGGGGGCCCCTATAGCAATCAGCCCCAGCATTTT | CASSRTGGPYSNQPQHF
. | TRBJ2-1 | TRBV7-9 | . | TGTGCCAGCAGCTTCAGGGCGGCCAGGATAACCTACAATGAGCAGTTCTTC | CASSFRAARITYNEQFF
few | TRBJ1-3 | TRBV7-2 | . | TGTGCCAGCAGCTTAAAGGGGTATGGAAACACCATATATTTT | CASSLKGYGNTIYF
. | TRBJ2-7 | TRBV4-1 | TRBD1 | TGCGCCAGCAGCAAAACCGGGACAGGATCCTACGAGCAGTACTTC | CASSKTGTGSYEQYF
. | TRBJ2-3 | TRBV5-6 | . | TGTGCCAGCAGCACTTACATCGGGGGATCTAGCACAGATACGCAGTATTTT | CASSTYIGGSSTDTQYF
. | TRBJ2-5 | TRBV10-3 | TRBD2 | TGTGCCATCAGTGGACTAGCGGGGGGTAATAGAGAGACCCAGTACTTC | CAISGLAGGNRETQYF
. | TRBJ1-4 | TRBV30 | . | TGTGCCTGGAGTGCTGGGCGTAAACTCAATGAAAAACTGTTTTTT | CAWSAGRKLNEKLFF
. | TRBJ1-6 | TRBV5-1 | . | TGCGCCAGCAGCTTACAGGGTCCGGATAATTCACCCCTCCACTTT | CASSLQGPDNSPLHF
. | TRBJ1-2 | TRBV7-9 | . | TGTGCCAGCAGATCAACAGGCCCTGAGGGCTACACCTTC | CASRSTGPEGYTF
few | TRBJ2-1 | TRBV27 | . | TGTGCCAGCAGCCCCCACCAAGGGCGGGGCTCCTACAATGAGCAGTTCTTC | CASSPHQGRGSYNEQFF
. | TRBJ2-2 | TRBV6-5 | . | TGTGCCAGCACTTGGGGGCTAGTAACCGGGGAGCTGTTTTTT | CASTWGLVTGELFF
. | TRBJ1-2 | TRBV5-5 | . | TGTGCCAGCAGCTTGTCTGCGGGAAACTATGGCTACACCTTC | CASSLSAGNYGYTF
. | TRBJ1-1 | TRBV6-5 | TRBD1 | TGTGCCAACCGGGACAGGGGGCGCGGGTACACTGAAGCTTTCTTT | CANRDRGRGYTEAFF
once | TRBJ2-1 | TRBV18 | TRBD2 | TGTGCCAGCGCCCTGACCGGGACTAGCGGGGGAGATGAGCAGTTCTTC | CASALTGTSGGDEQFF
. | TRBJ2-3 | TRBV6-6 | TRBD1 | TGTGCCAGCAGCCAACAGGGGCGGGATACGCAGTATTTT | CASSQQGRDTQYF
. | TRBJ1-5 | TRBV30 | TRBD1 | TGTGCCTGGAGTAAACAGGGGAAAAATCAGCCCCAGCATTTT | CAWSKQGKNQPQHF
. | TRBJ1-2 | TRBV9 | TRBD1 | TGTGCCAGCAGCGAGATCGGGACAGGGGGCAATGGCTACACCTTC | CASSEIGTGGNGYTF
once | TRBJ2-3 | TRBV2 | TRBD1 | TGTGCCAGCCGCGTCCCGGGACAGGGGGCAGGGGGCACAGATACGCAGTATTTT | CASRVPGQGAGGTDTQYF
. | TRBJ2-3 | TRBV7-9 | TRBD2 | TGTGCCAGCAGCCCCCGGGGGGGGATGACAGATACGCAGTATTTT | CASSPRGGMTDTQYF
once | TRBJ1-1 | TRBV5-6 | . | TGTGCCAGCAGCGTTTGGGAGATGAGCGGTTCCCTTGAAGCTTTCTTT | CASSVWEMSGSLEAFF
. | TRBJ2-1 | TRBV10-3 | TRBD1 | TGTGCCATCAGTCTCCTTACCGGGACAGGGATCAATGAGCAGTTCTTC | CAISLLTGTGINEQFF
. | TRBJ1-3 | TRBV20-1 | . | TGCAGCACAGCTTCTGGAAACACCATATATTTT | CSTASGNTIYF
. | TRBJ1-1 | TRBV27 | TRBD1 | TGTGCCAGCACCCGGACAGGGTCCATGAACACTGAAGCTTTCTTT | CASTRTGSMNTEAFF
. | TRBJ1-5 | TRBV5-6 | TRBD1 | TGTGCCAGCAGCAAGGACAGGGTGGGTCAGCCCCAGCATTTT | CASSKDRVGQPQHF
. | TRBJ2-7 | TRBV27 | . | TGTGCCAGTTCCCTGGGCAGGGCTAGCGACTACGAGCAGTACTTC | CASSLGRASDYEQYF
. | TRBJ1-2 | TRBV2 | TRBD1 | TGTGCCAGCAGACCAATACGACAGGGGGCTGGCTACACCTTC | CASRPIRQGAGYTF
. | TRBJ1-1 | TRBV25-1 | TRBD1 | TGTGCCAGCAGTGATCAAGGACAGGGAATAACTGAAGCTTTCTTT | CASSDQGQGITEAFF
. | TRBJ2-7 | TRBV9 | TRBD1 | TGTGCCAGCAGCGTAGGCGCAGGGGGCTACGAGCAGTACTTC | CASSVGAGGYEQYF
. | TRBJ2-5 | TRBV2 | . | TGTGCCAGCAGTGAGTCAGGAAAACAAGAGACCCAGTACTTC | CASSESGKQETQYF
. | TRBJ1-4 | TRBV9 | . | TGTGCCAGCGGAGGGGAGGGCCTTGCAACTAATGAAAAACTGTTTTTT | CASGGEGLATNEKLFF
. | TRBJ2-3 | TRBV4-3 | . | TGCGCCAGCAGCCAAGATACAGGGACGAATACGCAGTATTTT | CASSQDTGTNTQYF